This TCR beta chain came from a study of blood T cell repertoires in COVID-19. Whole-study context: Acute-phase and convalescent COVID-19 samples originated in the United States, Italy and Spain. PBMCs, B-cell-depleted T cells, or T cells provided the cDNA or gDNA that made up the material.

Clones were sequenced by immunoSEQ multiplex PCR, and TCRdb holds only the in-frame ones, with some missing. This table has 200,000 to 250,000 clones, 90% appearing once. Participant-reported clinical history was the basis for cohort assignment. This CDR3 spans 14 amino acids. Trimming pared 2 bases from V and 6 bases from J, leaving 15 bases between. Germline CDR1 and CDR2: SGHRS and YFSETQ. V gene TRBV5-1 combines with J gene TRBJ2-7; D possibly corresponds to TRBD1 (5 bases). The source of this sequence is a man aged 30 to 45 who had been exposed to COVID-19. Material for sequencing was PBMCs or T cells enriched from blood (not recorded which). The CDR3 DNA reads TGCGCCAGCAGCTTTGAAGGGGCAGCGCCCGAGCAGTACTTC. It translates to CASSFEGAAPEQYF.